This T cell receptor beta chain originates from a study of blood T cell repertoires in COVID-19. Study as a whole: T cells, B-cell-depleted T cells, or PBMCs supplied cDNA or gDNA.

Deletions cut 6 bases from V and 4 bases from J, with 6 bases between. The germline gives CDR1 SEHNR, CDR2 FQNEAQ (reference sequence). This CDR3 spans 12 amino acids. Sequenced by immunoSEQ multiplex PCR; TCRdb stores in-frame clones only, minus some. Of around 43,000 clones in the sample, about 85% were seen once. The chain employs TRBV7-9 and TRBJ2-2; D not certain. Sequenced: peripheral blood. This receptor was taken from a woman of 80 years or more with acute or convalescent COVID-19. The CDR3 region is CASSMSTGELFF. The DNA for the CDR3 is TGTGCCAGCAGTATGAGCACCGGGGAGCTGTTTTTT.